The present TCR beta chain was sequenced within a study of beta chain features in type 1 diabetes. Study in general: Similarity in age, gender and cell yields was seen between patients and healthy donors. There were 107,917,701 sorted cells examined across all samples.

This clone appeared a few times. Via CD45RO/CCR7/CD25/CD127/CD95/CD27, cells of the CD4+ naive, central memory, regulatory and stem cell-like memory subsets were sorted. The isolated RNA, all of it, was reverse transcribed, so expressed TCRB transcripts were what got sequenced. The average read count of naive, central memory and regulatory T cell samples was several million. Clones were read by immunoSEQ multiplex PCR, and TCRdb kept only the in-frame ones, dropping some. The sample consists of under 400,000 clones, around 15% of them appearing once. The V and J ends lost 7 bases and 10 bases, in that order; junction bases with no gene match: 12. Germline CDR1 is SQVTM and CDR2 is ANQGSEA. This CDR3 is built from 13 residues.

Sequences were obtained from central memory CD4+ T cells from blood. The clonotype was recovered from a man aged 25 to 40 in good health. This chain links TRBV29-1 with TRBJ2-1; 8 bases are shared with TRBD2. This CDR3 is CSAGKGLALEQFF. DNA of the CDR3: TGCAGCGCTGGGAAAGGACTAGCACTAGAGCAGTTCTTC.